The present T cell receptor (beta chain) was sequenced within a study of blood T cell repertoires in COVID-19. Across the whole study: The United States, Italy and Spain supplied acute and convalescent COVID-19 samples. In each case, the material was cDNA or gDNA derived from T cells, B-cell-depleted T cells, or PBMCs.

Original analysis: Amplification of reference gene primers was used by the study to estimate nucleated cell counts. Sequencing was performed with immunoSEQ multiplex PCR; in TCRdb, only in-frame clones are kept and a portion is missing. V, J and clone size are those of that table, while D and trimming were read from the DNA. The sample carries around 290,000 clones, around 88% recorded once. This CDR3 contains 14 residues. J gave up 8 bases and V 4 bases, and 4 bases lay outside the gene matches. Germline loops: CDR1 MGHRA, CDR2 YSYEKL. Seattle cases were enrolled at active infection and followed longitudinally.

Specimen: peripheral blood. The clonotype originates from a woman in her 70s with COVID-19, enrolled during active disease. The rearrangement uses TRBV4-1 and TRBJ1-4; 10 positions agree with TRBD1. The CDR3 DNA is TGCGCCAGCAGCCTCCGGGACAGGGGCGAAAAACTGTTTTTT. It is translated as CASSLRDRGEKLFF.